This TCR beta chain was found in a study of blood T cell repertoires in COVID-19. About the research overall: COVID-19 samples, acute and convalescent, were from the United States, Italy and Spain.

Original methodology: Nucleated cell number was recorded as an estimate derived from reference gene primer amplification. TCRdb's copy holds only in-frame clones and misses some; the assay was immunoSEQ multiplex PCR. That table gives V, J and clone size, and the DNA gave D and trimming. This table holds about 190,000 clones, around 90% found once. The trim removed 6 bases at V and 7 bases at J, leaving 6 bases unmatched. CDR1 and CDR2 (germline): ENHRY, SYGVKD. This CDR3 has 13 amino acids. The sequence derives from a middle-aged man with acute or convalescent COVID-19. The chain uses TRBV10-3 and TRBJ1-5; 7 nucleotides agree with TRBD1. The specimen sequenced was peripheral blood. CDR3: CAISRQGGQPQHF. The CDR3 nucleotides read TGTGCCATCAGCAGACAGGGTGGGCAGCCCCAGCATTTT.